The present T cell receptor (beta chain) was sequenced within a study of regulatory T cells in long-lasting Graves disease. Arm-PCR of CDR3 regions and iRepertoire HTBI primers were used to build TCR beta libraries. In the authors' workflow: Identification of gene segments yielded some 60 TRBV and about 14 TRBJ across samples. TCRdb re-called the multiplex PCR reads with MiXCR, one entry per CDR3 protein. The V and J calls here are based on TCRdb, not the publication. Of hundreds of thousands of distinct CDR3 sequences in the sample, around a fifth were seen once. Germline CDR1 and CDR2: SEHNR and FQNEAQ (reference sequence). Trimming took 8 bases from V and 5 from J; bases not matched to a gene: 7. The CDR3 totals 13 residues. The time point here: persistent/refractory GD, antithyroid drugs over 5 years with positive TRAb. Generation of the TCR library employed RNA extracted from PBMCs. Investigators report Graves' disease was diagnosed under American Thyroid Association guidelines.

Details on this clonotype: Since no conserved phenylalanine or tryptophan closes the CDR3, a read error is the likely cause.

The sequence was obtained from a female donor with Graves disease. The chain joins TRBV7-9 to TRBJ2-7; 9 bases agree with TRBD1. The sample was peripheral blood mononuclear cells (PBMCs), taken when the disease was refractory, from a patient treated with antithyroid drugs. The CDR3 reads CASLLGTGNEQYS. As DNA, the CDR3 is TGTGCCAGCCTACTGGGGACAGGGAACGAGCAGTACTCC.